The entry below gives a single T cell receptor beta chain sequence along with its context. Antigen: not known. This entry comes from a study of shared clonotypes between healthy human individuals. Study results and caveats: Inspection by rarefaction showed sorted-subset sequencing to be incomplete despite large depth.

Measured with immunoSEQ multiplex PCR; TCRdb has only the in-frame clones, and not every one. The sample holds over a million clones; more than 75% are singletons and the top ten take more than 0.5%. What was sequenced was memory CD4+ T cells from PBMCs. Documented subset: CD45RA-negative fraction. This sequence was found in a man aged 18 to 29 in good health. Some clones in this sample may be carry-over from other donors' samples.

The CDR3 loop reads CAIRATVNTEAFF. The CDR3, as DNA: TGTGCCATCAGGGCGACGGTGAACACTGAAGCTTTCTTT. The rearrangement joins TRBV10-3 to TRBJ1-1; D not resolved. The germline V gene has CDR1 ENHRY and CDR2 SYGVKD. There are 13 residues in the CDR3. Deletions cut 6 bases from V and 0 bases from J, with 8 bases between.